What follows are 3 T cell receptor beta chains derived from one specimen sequenced in a study of T cell responses to AZD1222 COVID-19 vaccine. Repertoires were generated with immunoSEQ multiplex PCR, while TCRdb's copy carries only in-frame clones and drops some. The sample has around 94,000 clones; more than 70% are singletons. The sample consisted of peripheral blood, taken on day 0 of AZD1222 vaccination. Every receptor here comes from an adult in good health.

This clone was counted only a few times. Written as DNA, the CDR3 is TGTGCCAGCAGCCCGGGCCTTTTGTATGAGCAGTTCTTC. Protein sequence: CASSPGLLYEQFF. This chain uses TRBV11-3 with TRBJ2-1; D gene unclear. The V and J ends lost 5 bases and 8 bases respectively, with 13 bases between them. Per the germline V gene, CDR1 is SGHNT and CDR2 is YENEEA. This CDR3 contains 13 residues.

The CDR3 DNA reads TGCGCCAGCAGCCAAGGGGCGATAGACAGGGGGAGAGAAAAACTGTTTTTT. As protein: CASSQGAIDRGREKLFF. The chain recombines TRBV4-3 with TRBJ1-4; 9 bases line up with TRBD1. The CDR3 contains 17 residues. V shed 1 base, J shed 8 bases, and the junction held 11 bases outside the gene matches. From germline, CDR1 is LGHNA and CDR2 YSLEER.

The chain joins TRBV10-1 to TRBJ2-2; TRBD1 agrees at 9 bases. This CDR3 has 16 amino acids. J lost 8 bases, V lost 3 bases, and 10 bases had no gene match. Per the germline V gene, CDR1 is WNHNN and CDR2 is SYGVQD (reference sequence). The CDR3 reads CASSDGQGKAVGELFF. The CDR3 DNA reads as TGCGCCAGCAGTGACGGACAGGGGAAGGCCGTGGGGGAGCTGTTTTTT.